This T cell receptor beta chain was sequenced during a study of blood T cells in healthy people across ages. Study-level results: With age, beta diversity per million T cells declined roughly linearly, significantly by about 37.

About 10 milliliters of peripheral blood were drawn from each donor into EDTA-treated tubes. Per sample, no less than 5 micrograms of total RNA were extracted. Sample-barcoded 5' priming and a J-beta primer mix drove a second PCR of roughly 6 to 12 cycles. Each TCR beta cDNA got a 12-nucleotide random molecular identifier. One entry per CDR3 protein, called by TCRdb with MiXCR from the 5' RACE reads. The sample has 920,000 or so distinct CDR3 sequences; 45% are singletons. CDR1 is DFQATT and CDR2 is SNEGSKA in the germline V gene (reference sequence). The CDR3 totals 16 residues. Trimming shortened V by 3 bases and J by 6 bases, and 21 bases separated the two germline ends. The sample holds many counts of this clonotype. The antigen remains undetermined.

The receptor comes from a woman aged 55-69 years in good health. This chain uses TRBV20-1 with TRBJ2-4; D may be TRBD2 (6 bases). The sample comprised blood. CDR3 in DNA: TGCAGTGCTAGGGATACAATTGGTAGCGGAGCAAACATTCAGTACTTC. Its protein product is CSARDTIGSGANIQYF.